This T cell receptor (beta chain) appears in the sequencing data of a study of control samples from healthy donors and cancer patients. Using immunoSEQ multiplex PCR, the repertoire was profiled, and TCRdb retains in-frame clones only, with some absent. The table has 75,000 to 90,000 clones, 89% seen once. This CDR3 is 15 amino acids long. Germline V gives CDR1 MGHRA, CDR2 YSYEKL. V lost 2 bases, J lost 4 bases, and 14 bases lay in between. The receptor's source is a middle-aged man in good health. The chain carries TRBV4-1 and TRBJ1-2, with D hard to call. The sample comprised blood. CDR3 sequence reads: CASSQTSQTRYGYTF. In DNA form, the CDR3 reads TGCGCCAGCAGCCAAACGTCCCAGACCCGCTATGGCTACACCTTC.